Sequencing of this TCR beta chain was carried out in a study of a mutant IDH1 vaccine in newly diagnosed glioma. Study context: Vaccinations, eight in total, occurred in weeks 1, 3, 5, 7, 11, 15, 19, 23. Earlier therapy was either radiotherapy, temozolomide, or both, and most got both.

Study observations and caveats: Changes in top peripheral clonotypes did not appear linked to pseudoprogression. Across multiple MHC alleles, 93.3% of patients had vaccine-induced responses.

Time point of the sample: week 5, during vaccination. All doses held 300 ug of mutant IDH1 20-mer peptide, with topical imiquimod. For this clone: Its target is not known.

The CDR3 runs to 15 residues. V dropped 1 base and J dropped 6; count of bases not matched to a gene: 4. Germline CDR1 reads SNHLY; CDR2 reads FYNNEI. Sequencing used immunoSEQ multiplex PCR; TCRdb keeps in-frame clones, though not all of them. The sample records about 27,000 clones, 65% to 85% being singletons. This clonotype was obtained from a man between 35 and 55 years old with glioma. V gene TRBV2 combines with J gene TRBJ1-2, with TRBD1 matching 11 bases. Source: PBMCs, taken from a glioma patient whose treatment included an IDH1 peptide vaccine. The chain's CDR3 is CASSEGTGGFDGYTF. In DNA form, the CDR3 reads TGTGCCAGCAGTGAAGGGACAGGGGGCTTCGATGGCTACACCTTC.